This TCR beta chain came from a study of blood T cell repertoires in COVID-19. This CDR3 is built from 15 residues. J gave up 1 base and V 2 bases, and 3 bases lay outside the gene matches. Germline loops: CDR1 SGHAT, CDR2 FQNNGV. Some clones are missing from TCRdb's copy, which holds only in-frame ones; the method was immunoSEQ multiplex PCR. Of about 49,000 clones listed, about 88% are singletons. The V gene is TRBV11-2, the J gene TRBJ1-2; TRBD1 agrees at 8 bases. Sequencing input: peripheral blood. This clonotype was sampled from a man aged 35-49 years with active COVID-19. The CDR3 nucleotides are TGTGCCAGCAGCTTACGACAGGGGTATAACTATGGCTACACCTTC. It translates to CASSLRQGYNYGYTF.